The 26 T cell receptor beta chains below were found in one sample sequenced in a study of cytomegalovirus exposure and HLA in healthy donors. The PCR ran on 60 Vbeta and 13 Jbeta primers. Repertoires were generated with immunoSEQ multiplex PCR, while TCRdb's copy carries only in-frame clones and drops some. Of 110,000 or so clones listed, less than 85% are singletons. Sequences were obtained from PBMCs. The receptors derive from a man aged 35 to 55 in good health and CMV-seropositive.

Remarks on this clone: The germline gene is not matched at one end of the junction; a read error may be the cause. This sequence joins TRBV4-1 and TRBJ1-2; D is uncertain. The CDR3 covers 16 residues. Germline-derived CDR1 and CDR2 are MGHRA and YSYEKL. The CDR3 spells CASSPRANVPNYGYPF. The CDR3 nucleotides read TGCGCCAGCAGCCCCCGCGCTAATGTACCGAACTATGGCTACCCCTTC.

The chain is built from TRBV6-4 and TRBJ2-2; D is perhaps TRBD2 (7 bases). V was shortened by 4 bases and J by 1 base, with 13 bases between the two germline ends. Germline loops: CDR1 MRHNA, CDR2 SNTAGT. This CDR3 region has 16 residues. As DNA, the CDR3 is TGTGCCAGCAGTGTTTTAGGGGGGGAGAACACCGGGGAGCTGTTTTTT. Translation: CASSVLGGENTGELFF.

The rearrangement links TRBV13 to TRBJ1-2; TRBD1 is a possible D gene (6 bases). Germline V gives CDR1 PRHDT, CDR2 FYEKMQ (reference sequence). This CDR3 comprises 14 residues. V lost 5 bases, J lost 4 bases, and 14 bases lay in between. The DNA for the CDR3 is TGTGCCAGCAGCCCACCAGGACAGATCTATGGCTACACCTTC. Protein sequence: CASSPPGQIYGYTF.

The rearrangement joins TRBV5-8 to TRBJ2-1, with 12 bases matching TRBD2. V dropped 1 base and J dropped 2; count of bases not matched to a gene: 10. The CDR3 is 19 amino acids. Germline loops: CDR1 SGHTS, CDR2 YDEGEE. CDR3 sequence reads: CASSLRITSGGSAYNEQFF. Here the CDR3 DNA reads TGTGCCAGCAGCTTGAGGATCACTAGCGGGGGGAGCGCCTACAATGAGCAGTTCTTC.

V is TRBV7-9 and J is TRBJ1-2, with D possibly being TRBD1 (5 bases). This CDR3 has 14 residues. The germline V and J ends were trimmed by 5 bases and 4 bases, with 14 bases remaining between them. The germline CDR1 and CDR2 sequences are SEHNR and FQNEAQ (reference sequence). As DNA, the CDR3 is TGTGCCAGCAGCCCGCCAGGGTTCGGCTATGGCTACACCTTC. It specifies CASSPPGFGYGYTF.

The chain has TRBV7-3 and TRBJ2-7, with TRBD2 identical over 12 bases. Trimming at V came to 5 bases and at J to 4 bases, leaving 6 bases not matched to a gene. The germline CDR1 and CDR2 sequences are SGHTA and FQGTGA. The CDR3 contains 15 residues. Here the CDR3 DNA reads TGTGCCAGCAGCCTGACTAGCGGGAGTATGTACGAGCAGTACTTC. Translating it yields CASSLTSGSMYEQYF.

The chain couples TRBV18 to TRBJ2-7; tentatively, D is TRBD1 (6 bases). With 2 bases removed from V and 4 bases from J, the gap between germline ends came to 18 bases. Germline CDR1 reads KGHSH; CDR2 reads LQKENI. This CDR3 comprises 16 residues. Here the CDR3 DNA reads TGTGCCAGCTCACCAAGGACGCAGGGGCCGGTATACGAGCAGTACTTC. Protein: CASSPRTQGPVYEQYF.

This clone has a handful of counts. The V call is TRBV5-1, the J call TRBJ1-2; the match to TRBD1 covers 7 bases. The length of the CDR3 is 15 residues. CDR1 SGHRS and CDR2 YFSETQ come from the germline V gene. V shed 0 bases, J shed 4 bases, and the junction held 6 bases outside the gene matches. This CDR3 reads CASSLGGGGSYGYTF. CDR3 coding DNA: TGCGCCAGCAGCTTGGGAGGGGGCGGCAGCTATGGCTACACCTTC.

The CDR3 DNA sequence: TGTGCCAGCAGTTTGGGACTAGCGGGGGCCCACTACGAGCAGTACTTC. It is translated as CASSLGLAGAHYEQYF. The gene calls are TRBV28 and TRBJ2-5; TRBD2 aligns across 14 bases. Near its end, the DNA agrees better with TRBJ2-7, so the J call may be wrong. The CDR3 extends over 16 amino acids. Looked up from germline, CDR1 is MDHEN and CDR2 is SYDVKM.

The V and J genes are TRBV5-4 and TRBJ1-2; weak D call: TRBD1 (6 bases). There are 16 residues in the CDR3. From germline, CDR1 is SGHNT and CDR2 YYREEE (reference sequence). The ends were cut back, 4 bases at V and 4 bases at J, with 20 bases in the middle. The CDR3 bases are TGTGCCAGCAGCCAGCAAACGGGACAAAAATCCTATGGCTACACCTTC. Its translation: CASSQQTGQKSYGYTF.

V and J are TRBV4-3 and TRBJ2-3, with TRBD2 matching 11 bases. The length of the CDR3 is 18 residues. With V trimmed by 0 bases and J by 2 bases, 7 bases remained unmatched. CDR1 is LGHNA and CDR2 is YSLEER in the germline V gene. The CDR3 sequence is CASSQEAGLAVFTDTQYF. DNA for the CDR3: TGCGCCAGCAGCCAAGAAGCGGGACTAGCGGTTTTCACAGATACGCAGTATTTT.

The V call is TRBV28, the J call TRBJ1-1; D might be TRBD1 (6 bases). Germline V lookup: CDR1 MDHEN, CDR2 SYDVKM. The CDR3 covers 14 residues. Trimming took 6 bases from V and 0 from J, leaving 11 bases between them. The CDR3 spells CASRGGTLNTEAFF. The CDR3 region has the DNA TGTGCCAGCAGGGGGGGGACATTGAACACTGAAGCTTTCTTT.

The chain links TRBV5-4 to TRBJ2-3; 9 positions match TRBD2. Trimming at V came to 4 bases and at J to 2 bases, leaving 5 bases not matched to a gene. The CDR3 covers 15 residues. Germline values: CDR1 SGHNT, CDR2 YYREEE (reference sequence). The CDR3 DNA follows: TGTGCCAGCAGCAGAAGCGGGGGGAACACAGATACGCAGTATTTT. This sequence encodes CASSRSGGNTDTQYF.

The chain employs TRBV27 and TRBJ1-6; 8 bases match TRBD1. The CDR3 spans 15 residues. Unmatched junction bases numbered 7, after V lost 5 bases and J lost 7 bases. Looked up from germline, CDR1 is MNHEY and CDR2 is SMNVEV (reference sequence). Here the CDR3 reads CASSLETGANSPLHF. The CDR3 coding sequence is TGTGCCAGCAGTCTAGAGACAGGGGCGAATTCACCCCTCCACTTT.

This chain joins TRBV6-1 and TRBJ2-7; TRBD2 matches at 10 bases. This CDR3 is 15 amino acids long. Germline V gene sequence: CDR1 MNHNS, CDR2 SASEGT. V was pared by 3 bases and J by 5 bases, with 7 bases of the junction left unmatched. In DNA, the CDR3 is TGTGCCAGCAGTGAGTGGAGCGGGAGGGCCGACGAGCAGTACTTC. Translated: CASSEWSGRADEQYF.

This clone was seen more than once but under ten times. The chain links TRBV28 to TRBJ1-3, with D tentatively TRBD1 (5 bases). This CDR3 has 17 amino acids. V gave up 5 bases and J gave up 0 bases, with 17 bases separating them. Germline loops: CDR1 MDHEN, CDR2 SYDVKM. The CDR3 region has the DNA TGTGCCAGCAGTAAAGACAGCCAGACGACCTCTGGAAACACCATATATTTT. Its protein is CASSKDSQTTSGNTIYF.

A remark on this clone: A junction end diverges from the germline sequence, so it may reflect a read error. CDR3 nucleotide sequence: TGTGCCAGCAGCGTAGACGGGGGTAAAAACAGTCAGTACTTC. Residues: CASSVDGGKNSQYF. The chain is built from TRBV9 and TRBJ2-4; a weak D match, TRBD2 (6 bases). From germline, CDR1 is SGDLS and CDR2 YYNGEE. This CDR3 is 14 amino acids long.

CDR3 bases: TGTGCCAGTAGTAAGCAGTACGGGTCGGGGAATTCCCTATCCCTCCACTTT. Protein product: CASSKQYGSGNSLSLHF. The chain recombines TRBV19 with TRBJ1-6, with no clear D. CDR1 and CDR2 from the germline V gene are LNHDA and SQIVND (reference sequence). V lost 4 bases and J lost 14, with 27 bases in between. This CDR3 is 17 amino acids long.

DNA of the CDR3: TGTGCTAGTGGTTTGGGACAGCACGCTAGCACAGATACGCAGTATTTT. Protein product: CASGLGQHASTDTQYF. This chain links TRBV12-5 with TRBJ2-3, with D possibly being TRBD1 (5 bases). The CDR3 contains 16 residues. V lost 1 base to trimming and J lost 0 bases, with 11 bases between them. Germline V gene sequence: CDR1 LGHNT, CDR2 FRNRAP.

V gene TRBV5-5 combines with J gene TRBJ1-4; perhaps TRBD1 as D (6 bases). The germline V and J ends were trimmed by 2 bases and 7 bases, with 9 bases remaining between them. Germline V gene lookup returns CDR1 SGHKS and CDR2 YYEKEE (reference sequence). The CDR3 loop spans 13 amino acids. CDR3 residues: CASSLQGREKLFF. In DNA form, the CDR3 reads TGTGCCAGCAGCTTACAGGGCCGTGAAAAACTGTTTTTT. Complete variable domain (other parts from reference TRBV5-5 and TRBJ1-4): DAGVTQSPTHLIKTRGQQVTLRCSPISGHKSVSWYQQVLGQGPQFIFQYYEKEERGRGNFPDRFSARQFPNYSSELNVNALLLGDSALYLCASSLQGREKLFFGSGTQLSVL.

This clone was observed a few times. V is TRBV7-2 and J is TRBJ2-5; the match to TRBD2 covers 7 bases. This CDR3 region has 12 residues. The germline V gene encodes CDR1 SGHTA and CDR2 FQGNSA. DNA for the CDR3: TGTGCTCAAAACCCGGGGGGAGAGACCCAGTACTTC. Protein: CAQNPGGETQYF.

V gene TRBV7-8 combines with J gene TRBJ1-2; D possibly corresponds to TRBD1 (6 bases). The CDR3 covers 16 residues. V lost 4 bases to trimming and J lost 4 bases, with 19 bases between them. Germline V gives CDR1 SGHVS, CDR2 FQNEAQ. This chain's CDR3 is CASSYDGGGRRYGYTF. The CDR3 bases are TGTGCCAGCAGCTACGACGGCGGGGGGCGCCGCTATGGCTACACCTTC.

This rearrangement joins TRBV7-2 to TRBJ2-1; possibly TRBD2 for D (5 bases). Germline CDR1 SGHTA, CDR2 FQGNSA. The CDR3 loop spans 15 amino acids. The V gene lost 1 base and the J gene lost 4 bases, with 11 bases spanning the gap. CDR3 DNA sequence: TGTGCCAGCAGCTTAGGAGGGCCGGATTACAATGAGCAGTTCTTC. This gives the protein CASSLGGPDYNEQFF. The whole variable domain, remainder taken from reference TRBV7-2 and TRBJ2-1, is GAGVSQSPSNKVTEKGKDVELRCDPISGHTALYWYRQSLGQGLEFLIYFQGNSAPDKSGLPSDRFSAERTGGSVSTLTIQRTQQEDSAVYLCASSLGGPDYNEQFFGPGTRLTVL.

This rearrangement joins TRBV7-2 to TRBJ1-5; 10 bases align to TRBD1. CDR3 length: 13 residues. V was clipped by 5 bases and J by 7 bases; unmatched bases: 2. Germline CDR1 is SGHTA and CDR2 is FQGNSA. CDR3 in DNA: TGTGCCAGCAGCCGGGACAGGGGCCAGCCCCAGCATTTT. Its translation: CASSRDRGQPQHF. Looking up the rest from reference TRBV7-2 and TRBJ1-5 gives the full variable domain: GAGVSQSPSNKVTEKGKDVELRCDPISGHTALYWYRQSLGQGLEFLIYFQGNSAPDKSGLPSDRFSAERTGGSVSTLTIQRTQQEDSAVYLCASSRDRGQPQHFGDGTRLSIL.

The chain carries TRBV19 and TRBJ1-2, with D tentatively TRBD1 (5 bases). The CDR3 totals 11 residues. With 9 bases removed from V and 7 bases from J, the gap between germline ends came to 12 bases. The germline V gene encodes CDR1 LNHDA and CDR2 SQIVND (reference sequence). The CDR3 DNA follows: TGTGCCAGCAGGGTCCGTAGTGGCTACACCTTC. This sequence encodes CASRVRSGYTF.

This clone was seen only once. The chain combines TRBV19 with TRBJ1-1; D is undetermined. The CDR3 has 14 residues. CDR1 and CDR2 from the germline V gene are LNHDA and SQIVND (reference sequence). V was clipped by 6 bases and J by 1 base, with 12 bases between them. The CDR3 reads CASRIKGRNTEAFF. CDR3 DNA sequence: TGTGCCAGTAGGATAAAAGGGAGGAACACTGAAGCTTTCTTT.